This TCR beta chain was recovered during a study of tumor-infiltrating lymphocytes in primary liver carcinoma. Germline V CDR1 and CDR2: LGHNA, YNFKEQ. The CDR3 length is 14 residues. From 450 to 600 ng total RNA, TCR beta cDNA was generated with a primer in the constant region. Three nested multiplex PCR rounds, a slightly modified ARM-PCR, produced the libraries for TCR beta. Rounds one and two of PCR, each of 10 cycles, were primed with TRBV1-TRBV30 forward primers and a C-beta reverse primer. TCRdb re-derived calls from the multiplex PCR reads in MiXCR, one entry per CDR3 protein. This sample carries tens of thousands of distinct CDR3 sequences, roughly 72% of them seen once, and the ten largest clones take around 24%. Each 20-30 mg portion of unsorted bulk tissue served as the source for co-extraction of RNA and DNA. As for this clonotype: At one end the junction does not follow the germline gene, possibly because of a read error.

The receptor's source is a middle-aged man with primary liver carcinoma and hepatitis B virus infection. Sequenced input: tumor-adjacent normal liver tissue. This sequence joins TRBV4-2 and TRBJ2-2; D perhaps matches TRBD1 (5 bases). CDR3 sequence (DNA): TGTACCAGCAGCACAGGTGGTTATACCGGGGAGCTGTTTTTT. Protein product: CTSSTGGYTGELFF.